This T cell receptor beta chain was identified during a study of CD8 T cells in ankylosing spondylitis. The study's findings and limits: CD8+ by phenotype, disease-linked clones were relatively rare in peripheral blood. Enrichment of disease-linked clones was reportedly significant in matched ankylosing spondylitis synovial fluid. In the blood and synovial fluid of reactive arthritis, some motif variants had been previously reported. Seemingly distinctive of ankylosing spondylitis blood was a TCR beta motif formed by eight highly homologous variants.

Losses at the gene ends were 3 bases for V and 2 bases for J; bases not matched to a gene: 4. Germline V lookup: CDR1 LNHNV, CDR2 YYDKDF (reference sequence). This CDR3 is 15 amino acids long. Details on this clonotype: Its antigen remains unidentified.

MiXCR, run by TCRdb on the 5' RACE reads, gives a single entry per CDR3 protein. Of fewer than 650,000 distinct CDR3 sequences listed, approximately 11% are singletons. This TCR was sampled from a male donor with ankylosing spondylitis. Source material: blood, either unsorted or a sorted T cell fraction (not recorded which). The J gene is TRBJ2-3, the V gene TRBV15; 8 bases match TRBD1. CDR3 protein: CATSSRDRPTDTQYF. CDR3 nucleotides: TGTGCCACCAGCAGCCGGGACAGGCCCACAGATACGCAGTATTTT.